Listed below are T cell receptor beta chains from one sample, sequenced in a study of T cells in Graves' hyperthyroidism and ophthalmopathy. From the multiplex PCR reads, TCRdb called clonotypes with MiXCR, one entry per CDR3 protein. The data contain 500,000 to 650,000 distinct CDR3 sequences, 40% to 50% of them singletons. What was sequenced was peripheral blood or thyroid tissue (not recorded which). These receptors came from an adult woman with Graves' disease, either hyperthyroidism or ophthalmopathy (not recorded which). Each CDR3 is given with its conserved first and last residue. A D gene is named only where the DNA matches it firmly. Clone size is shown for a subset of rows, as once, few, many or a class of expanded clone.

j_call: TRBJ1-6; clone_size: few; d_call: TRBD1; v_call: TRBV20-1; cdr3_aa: CSATPRDRQNSPLHF; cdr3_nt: TGCAGTGCTACGCCCCGGGACAGGCAGAATTCACCCCTCCACTTT
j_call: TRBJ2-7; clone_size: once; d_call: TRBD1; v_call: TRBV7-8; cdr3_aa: CASSQGRDRRREQYF; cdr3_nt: TGTGCCAGCAGCCAAGGCCGGGACAGGCGGCGGGAGCAGTACTTC
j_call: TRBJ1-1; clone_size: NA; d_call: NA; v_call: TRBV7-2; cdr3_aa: CASRSEDRFNTEAFF; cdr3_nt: TGCGCCAGCAGGAGCGAAGACAGATTTAACACTGAAGCTTTCTTT
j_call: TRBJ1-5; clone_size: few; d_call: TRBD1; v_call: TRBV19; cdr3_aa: CASSISAQGWQPQHF; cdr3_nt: TGTGCCAGTAGTATATCCGCACAGGGGTGGCAGCCCCAGCATTTT
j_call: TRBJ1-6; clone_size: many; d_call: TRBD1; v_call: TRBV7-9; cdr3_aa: CASSQTGLGSPLHF; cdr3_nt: TGTGCCAGCAGCCAGACAGGGCTGGGTTCACCCCTCCACTTT
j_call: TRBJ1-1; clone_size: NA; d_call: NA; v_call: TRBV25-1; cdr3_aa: CASSPRRINTEAFF; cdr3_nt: TGTGCCAGCTCACCCCGGCGGATTAACACTGAAGCTTTCTTT
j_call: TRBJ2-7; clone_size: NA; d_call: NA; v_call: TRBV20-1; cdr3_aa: CSAPGDARYYEQYF; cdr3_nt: TGCAGTGCTCCGGGGGACGCCAGGTACTACGAGCAGTACTTC
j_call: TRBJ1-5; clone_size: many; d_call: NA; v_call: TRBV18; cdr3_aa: CASSPGTGNQPQHF; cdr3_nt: TGTGCCAGCAGTCCGGGAACAGGGAATCAGCCCCAGCATTTT
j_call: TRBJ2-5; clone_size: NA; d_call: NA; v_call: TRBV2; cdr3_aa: CASTEATNRQYF; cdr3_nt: TGTGCCAGCACCGAGGCGACAAACAGGCAGTACTTC
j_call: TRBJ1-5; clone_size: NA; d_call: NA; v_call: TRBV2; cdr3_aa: CASSLSRVKQPQHF; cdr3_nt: TGCGCCAGCAGCTTAAGCAGGGTGAAGCAGCCCCAGCATTTT
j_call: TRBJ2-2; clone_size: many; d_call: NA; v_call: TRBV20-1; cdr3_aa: CSARAGTNTGELFF; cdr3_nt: TGCAGTGCTAGAGCGGGAACGAACACCGGGGAGCTGTTTTTT
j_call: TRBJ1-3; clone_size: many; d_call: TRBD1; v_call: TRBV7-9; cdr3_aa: CASSVTGGRNTIYF; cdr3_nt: TGTGCCAGCAGCGTGACAGGGGGCAGGAACACCATATATTTT
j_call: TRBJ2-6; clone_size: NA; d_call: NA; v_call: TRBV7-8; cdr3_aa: CASSFTGSSGANVLTF; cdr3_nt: TGTGCCAGCAGTTTTACAGGGAGCTCTGGGGCCAACGTCCTGACTTTC
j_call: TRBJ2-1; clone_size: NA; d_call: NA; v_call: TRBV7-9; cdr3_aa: CASSLAGRSSEQFF; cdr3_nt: TGTGCCAGCAGCTTAGCTGGCAGGTCTAGTGAGCAGTTCTTC
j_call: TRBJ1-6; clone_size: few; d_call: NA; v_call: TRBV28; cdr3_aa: CASSLGAIGGSPLHF; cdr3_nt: TGTGCCAGCAGTTTAGGTGCCATTGGGGGTTCACCCCTCCACTTT
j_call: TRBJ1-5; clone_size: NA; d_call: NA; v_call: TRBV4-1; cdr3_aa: CASSQPNREGWGQPQHF; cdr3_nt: TGCGCCAGCAGCCAACCCAACCGCGAGGGGTGGGGGCAGCCCCAGCATTTT
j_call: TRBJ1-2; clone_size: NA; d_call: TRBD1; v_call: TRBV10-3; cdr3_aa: CAISEFGGQLTNGYTF; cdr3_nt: TGTGCCATCAGTGAATTCGGGGGACAGCTTACCAATGGCTACACCTTC
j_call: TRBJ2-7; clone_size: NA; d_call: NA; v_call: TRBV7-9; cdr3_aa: CASSLVTGSEGNF; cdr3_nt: TGTGCCAGCAGCTTAGTAACAGGGAGTGAGGGGAACTTC
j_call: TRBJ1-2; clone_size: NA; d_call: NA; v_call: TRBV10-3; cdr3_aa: CAVRLGGNDYGYTF; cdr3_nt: TGTGCCGTACGACTCGGCGGAAATGACTATGGCTACACCTTC
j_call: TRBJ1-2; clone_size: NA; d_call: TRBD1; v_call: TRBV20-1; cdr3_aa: CSARKQGSNYGYTF; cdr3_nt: TGCAGTGCTAGGAAACAGGGGTCCAACTATGGCTACACCTTC
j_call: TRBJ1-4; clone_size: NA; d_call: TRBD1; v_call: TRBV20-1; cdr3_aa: CSASREGGEKLFF; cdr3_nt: TGCAGTGCTAGTCGAGAAGGGGGCGAAAAACTGTTTTTT
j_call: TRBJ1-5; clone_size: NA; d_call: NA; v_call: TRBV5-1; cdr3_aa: CASRSDSNQPQHF; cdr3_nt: TGCGCCAGCAGGTCGGACAGCAATCAGCCCCAGCATTTT
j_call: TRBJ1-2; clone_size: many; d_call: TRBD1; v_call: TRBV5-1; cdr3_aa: CASSLWTGGYGYTF; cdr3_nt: TGCGCCAGCAGCTTATGGACAGGGGGGTATGGCTACACCTTC
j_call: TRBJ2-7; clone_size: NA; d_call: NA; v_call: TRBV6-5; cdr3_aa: CASSYKVDRDKQYF; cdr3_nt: TGTGCCAGCAGTTACAAGGTAGATAGGGACAAGCAGTACTTC
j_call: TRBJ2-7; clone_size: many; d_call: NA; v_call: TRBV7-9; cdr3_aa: CASSSGPPGELYF; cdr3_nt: TGTGCCAGCAGCTCCGGTCCTCCCGGGGAGCTGTACTTC
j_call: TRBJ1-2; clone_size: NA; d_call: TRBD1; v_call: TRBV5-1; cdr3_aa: CASGQGADYGYTF; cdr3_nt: TGCGCCAGCGGACAGGGGGCTGATTATGGCTACACCTTC
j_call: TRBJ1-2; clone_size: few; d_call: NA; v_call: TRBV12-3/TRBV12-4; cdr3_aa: CASSPQGLTNYGYTF; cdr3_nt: TGTGCCAGCAGTCCACAGGGTCTTACTAACTATGGCTACACCTTC
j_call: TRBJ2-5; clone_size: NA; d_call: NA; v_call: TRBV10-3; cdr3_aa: CAISGVEETQYF; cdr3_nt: TGTGCCATCAGTGGGGTAGAAGAGACCCAGTACTTC
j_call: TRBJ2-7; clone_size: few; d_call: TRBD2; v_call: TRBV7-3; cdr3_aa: CASSVGGAPYEQYF; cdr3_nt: TGTGCCAGCAGCGTCGGGGGGGCGCCCTACGAGCAGTACTTC
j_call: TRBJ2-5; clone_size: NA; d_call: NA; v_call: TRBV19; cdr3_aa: CPRGLQETQYF; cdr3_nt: TGCCCGAGGGGCCTCCAAGAGACCCAGTACTTC
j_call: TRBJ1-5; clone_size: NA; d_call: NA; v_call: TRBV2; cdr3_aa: CASGYRDGNQPQHF; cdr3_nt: TGTGCCAGCGGTTACAGGGATGGGAATCAGCCCCAGCATTTT
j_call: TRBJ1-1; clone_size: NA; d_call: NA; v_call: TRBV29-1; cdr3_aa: CSSRQVAEAFF; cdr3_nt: TGCAGCTCAAGACAGGTCGCTGAAGCTTTCTTT
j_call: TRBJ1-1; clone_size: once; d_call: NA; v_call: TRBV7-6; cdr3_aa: CASSLEGGRAFF; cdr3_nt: TGTGCCAGCAGCTTAGAGGGGGGGAGGGCTTTCTTT
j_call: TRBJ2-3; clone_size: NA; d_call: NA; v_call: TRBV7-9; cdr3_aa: CASSIRGSSTDTQYF; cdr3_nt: TGTGCCAGCAGCATAAGGGGCAGTAGCACAGATACGCAGTATTTT
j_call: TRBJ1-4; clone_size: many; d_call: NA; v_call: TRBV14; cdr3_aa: CASSQITTNEKLFF; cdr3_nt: TGTGCCAGCAGCCAGATAACAACTAATGAAAAACTGTTTTTT
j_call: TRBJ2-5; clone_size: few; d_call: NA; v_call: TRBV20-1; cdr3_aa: CSASPARSAETQYF; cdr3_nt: TGCAGTGCTAGTCCCGCAAGGTCTGCAGAGACCCAGTACTTC
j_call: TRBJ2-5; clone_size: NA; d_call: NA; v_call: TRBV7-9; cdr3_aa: CASSLASLETQYF; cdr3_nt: TGTGCCAGCAGCTTAGCGTCTCTGGAGACCCAGTACTTC
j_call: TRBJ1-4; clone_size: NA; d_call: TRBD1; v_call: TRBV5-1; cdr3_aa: CASSQESLLGTGGREKLFF; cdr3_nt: TGCGCCAGCAGCCAAGAATCTCTCCTAGGGACAGGGGGCCGTGAAAAACTGTTTTTT
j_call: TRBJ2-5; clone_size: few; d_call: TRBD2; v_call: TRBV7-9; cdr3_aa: CASSHREGLETQYF; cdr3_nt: TGTGCCAGCAGCCACCGGGAGGGTTTGGAGACCCAGTACTTC
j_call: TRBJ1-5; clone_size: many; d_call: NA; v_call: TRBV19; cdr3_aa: CASSMMDSNQPQHF; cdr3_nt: TGTGCCAGTAGTATGATGGATAGCAATCAGCCCCAGCATTTT
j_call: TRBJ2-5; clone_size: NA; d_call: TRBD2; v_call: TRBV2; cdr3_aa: CASSESSGRAYQETQYF; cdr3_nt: TGTGCCAGCAGTGAGTCTAGCGGGAGGGCCTACCAAGAGACCCAGTACTTC
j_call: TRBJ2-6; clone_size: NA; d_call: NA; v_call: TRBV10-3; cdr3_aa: CAISESPQPNTEAF; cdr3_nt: TGTGCCATCAGTGAGTCGCCCCAACCAAACACTGAAGCTTTC
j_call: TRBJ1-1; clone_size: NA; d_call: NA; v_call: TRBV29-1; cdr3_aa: CSLAVVTGEAFF; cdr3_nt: TGCAGCTTAGCGGTGGTCACAGGGGAAGCTTTCTTT
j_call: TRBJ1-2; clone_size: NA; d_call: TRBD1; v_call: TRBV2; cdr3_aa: CASAVGQGGRDGYTF; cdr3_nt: TGTGCCAGCGCTGTTGGACAGGGGGGACGGGATGGCTACACCTTC
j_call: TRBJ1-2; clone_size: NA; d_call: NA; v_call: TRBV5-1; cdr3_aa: CASSLETGLSGYGYTF; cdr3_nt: TGCGCCAGCAGCTTGGAAACAGGGCTGTCAGGGTATGGCTACACCTTC
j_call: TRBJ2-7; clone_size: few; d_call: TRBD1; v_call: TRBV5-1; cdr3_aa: CASSAGQGGTYEQYF; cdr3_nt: TGCGCCAGCAGCGCCGGACAGGGGGGAACCTACGAGCAGTACTTC
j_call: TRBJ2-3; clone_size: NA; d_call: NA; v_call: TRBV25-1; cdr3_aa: CASTAGYTQYF; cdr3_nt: TGTGCCAGCACAGCGGGTTATACGCAGTATTTT
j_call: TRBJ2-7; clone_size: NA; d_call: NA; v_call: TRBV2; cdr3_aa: CASYYYYEQYF; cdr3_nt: TGTGCCAGCTATTATTACTACGAGCAGTACTTC
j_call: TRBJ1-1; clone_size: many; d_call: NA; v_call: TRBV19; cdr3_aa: CASSWGGGSGTEAFF; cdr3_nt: TGTGCCAGTAGTTGGGGGGGAGGATCGGGCACTGAAGCTTTCTTT
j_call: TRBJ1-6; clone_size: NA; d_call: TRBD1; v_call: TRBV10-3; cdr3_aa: CAISEATGDSPLHF; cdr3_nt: TGTGCCATCAGTGAGGCGACAGGGGATTCACCCCTCCACTTT
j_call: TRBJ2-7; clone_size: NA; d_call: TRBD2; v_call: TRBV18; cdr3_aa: CASSPSGREYEQYF; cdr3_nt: TGTGCCAGCTCACCCAGCGGGAGAGAGTACGAGCAGTACTTC
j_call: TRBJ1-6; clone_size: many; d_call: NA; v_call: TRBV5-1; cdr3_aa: CASSLQGGSPLHF; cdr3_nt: TGCGCCAGCAGCTTACAGGGAGGTTCACCCCTCCACTTT
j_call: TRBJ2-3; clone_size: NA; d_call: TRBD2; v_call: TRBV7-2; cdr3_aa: CASSSSGGGTDTQYF; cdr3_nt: TGTGCCAGCAGCTCCTCGGGGGGGGGCACAGATACGCAGTATTTT
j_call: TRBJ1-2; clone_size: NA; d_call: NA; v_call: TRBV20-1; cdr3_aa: CSADGYTF; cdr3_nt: TGCAGTGCCGATGGCTACACCTTC
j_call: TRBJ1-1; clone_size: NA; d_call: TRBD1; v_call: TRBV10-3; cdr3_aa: CASSRDRADTEAFF; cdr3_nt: TGTGCCAGCAGCAGGGACAGGGCGGACACTGAAGCTTTCTTT